This is a list of T cell receptor beta chains from one sample in a study of blood T cell repertoires in COVID-19. The repertoire was sequenced with immunoSEQ multiplex PCR; TCRdb's copy has only in-frame clones and lacks some. The data hold about 160,000 clones, with roughly 85% observed a single time. Sequencing input: peripheral blood. Source of these receptors: a woman aged 50 to 65 with COVID-19, enrolled during active disease. Both conserved end residues are part of each CDR3. The D gene is left open where the match is weak. Expanded clones get a size class; other rows say once, few or many, or leave the size out.

D gene,clone size,V gene,J gene,CDR3 DNA,CDR3 protein
TRBD1,once,TRBV30,TRBJ2-7,TGTGCCTGGGGACAGGGTATAGAGGACGAGCAGTACTTC,CAWGQGIEDEQYF
TRBD1,-,TRBV7-2,TRBJ1-2,TGTGCCAGCAGCGCTCCAACAGGGGCTGTGGCCACCTTC,CASSAPTGAVATF
-,few,TRBV10-3,TRBJ1-3,TGTGCCATCAGTGAAGATCCTCAACTCTCTGGAAACACCATATATTTT,CAISEDPQLSGNTIYF
TRBD1,-,TRBV12-5,TRBJ2-5,TGTGCTAGTGGACCCAAAACAGGGGTCCAAGAGACCCAGTACTTC,CASGPKTGVQETQYF
-,-,TRBV11-2,TRBJ2-7,TGTGCCAGCAGCTTAGATGCGGTGACCTACGAGCAGTACTTC,CASSLDAVTYEQYF
-,-,TRBV5-1,TRBJ2-5,TGCGCCAGCAGCTTGGCTATAGACCAAGAGACCCAGTACTTC,CASSLAIDQETQYF
-,few,TRBV6-5,TRBJ1-2,TGTGCCAGCAGCGGACTTCGGGAGAACTATGGCTACACCTTC,CASSGLRENYGYTF
-,-,TRBV7-2,TRBJ2-5,TGTGCCAGCAGCTTAGTCTGGGGGCCTGAGACCCAGTACTTC,CASSLVWGPETQYF
TRBD1,-,TRBV24-1,TRBJ1-5,TGTGCCACCAGTGATCCGACAGGGAGTTCTGGGGATCAGCCCCAGCATTTT,CATSDPTGSSGDQPQHF
-,-,TRBV6-5,TRBJ2-5,TGTGCCAGCAGTTACGAGGCGACGGCGACCCAGTACTTC,CASSYEATATQYF
-,-,TRBV7-2,TRBJ1-2,TGTGCCAGCAGACCACCCGGGACAAACTATGGCTACACCTTC,CASRPPGTNYGYTF
-,-,TRBV7-2,TRBJ2-7,TGTGCCAGCAGCTTAGCGCTCCTAGCGACCCACGAGCAGTACTTC,CASSLALLATHEQYF
TRBD1,-,TRBV11-3,TRBJ2-2,TGTGCCAGCAGCTCGCTAGCCGGGACAGGGCACACCGGGGAGCTGTTTTTT,CASSSLAGTGHTGELFF
TRBD1,-,TRBV6-4,TRBJ1-4,TGTGCCAGCAGGGAGGGACAGGGTGAAAAACTGTTTTTT,CASREGQGEKLFF
TRBD1,-,TRBV7-9,TRBJ1-5,TGTGCCAGCAGATCCGACAGGGGGCACACGGGGGGCAATCAGCCCCAGCATTTT,CASRSDRGHTGGNQPQHF
TRBD2,-,TRBV11-3,TRBJ2-5,TGTGCCAGCAGCTCCCACCTCCCTGGTAGCGGGGGGTGGGAGACCCAGTACTTC,CASSSHLPGSGGWETQYF
TRBD1,-,TRBV5-1,TRBJ1-5,TGCGCCAGCAGCTTGGGAGGACAGGGAGGGAGTCAGCCCCAGCATTTT,CASSLGGQGGSQPQHF
TRBD1,-,TRBV4-2,TRBJ1-1,TGTGCCAGCAGCCGCGGACAGGGTTTAACTGAAGCTTTCTTT,CASSRGQGLTEAFF
-,-,TRBV11-3,TRBJ2-7,TGTGCCAGCACCCCTGGGTCGGGCGAGCAGTACTTC,CASTPGSGEQYF
-,-,TRBV11-3,TRBJ2-3,TGTGCCAGCAGCTTAGGGGGCTGGGGCACCCCCACAGATACGCAGTATTTT,CASSLGGWGTPTDTQYF
-,-,TRBV7-8,TRBJ2-2,TGTGCCAGCAGCTTAGTAGTTTCCGGGGAGCTGTTTTTT,CASSLVVSGELFF
-,-,TRBV6-6,TRBJ1-1,TGTGCCAGCAGTTCCCCTGGGGGGGGTAGCACTGAAGCTTTCTTT,CASSSPGGGSTEAFF
-,-,TRBV5-5,TRBJ1-1,TGTGCCAGCAGCCCCCTGGGAGGGGTCACTGAAGCTTTCTTT,CASSPLGGVTEAFF
TRBD1,-,TRBV3-1/TRBV3-2,TRBJ2-7,TGTGCCAGCAGCCTAGGGACAGGGGGGGTCTACGAGCAGTACTTC,CASSLGTGGVYEQYF
-,once,TRBV11-3,TRBJ2-5,TGTGCCAGCAGCTTAGTCCAGCGGGAGACCCAGTACTTC,CASSLVQRETQYF
TRBD2,-,TRBV28,TRBJ2-1,TGTGCCAGCAGTTTAGCCGGGACTAGCGGCCATCAGCAGTTCTTC,CASSLAGTSGHQQFF
-,-,TRBV10-3,TRBJ1-1,TGTGCCATCAGTGATGAGGGTAACACTGAAGCTTTCTTT,CAISDEGNTEAFF
-,-,TRBV19,TRBJ2-5,TGTGCCAGTAGTATTAGAGGGAAAGAGACCCAGTACTTC,CASSIRGKETQYF
-,-,TRBV21-1,TRBJ2-4,TGTGCCAGCAGCAAAGCGGGTGGGGAGTCCAAAAACATTCAGTACTTC,CASSKAGGESKNIQYF
-,-,TRBV4-3,TRBJ2-7,TGCGCCAGCAGCCCCCGAAGTGGGGGAGGCTACGAGCAGTACTTC,CASSPRSGGGYEQYF
TRBD1,-,TRBV5-5,TRBJ2-7,TGTGCCAGCAGCTTGGCGGACAGGGGGACGTGGAACGAGCAGTACTTC,CASSLADRGTWNEQYF
-,few,TRBV5-1,TRBJ2-2,TGCGCCAGCAGCCGCACGACTCCGAACACCGGGGAGCTGTTTTTT,CASSRTTPNTGELFF
TRBD2,-,TRBV2,TRBJ2-5,TGTGCCAGCAGTGAAGCGCGGACTAGCGGGCAAGAGACCCAGTACTTC,CASSEARTSGQETQYF
TRBD1,-,TRBV19,TRBJ2-7,TGTGCCAGTAGAGGTCCCGGGACAGGGAGCTCCTACGAGCAGTACTTC,CASRGPGTGSSYEQYF
-,once,TRBV2,TRBJ1-6,TGTGCCAGCAGTGACACTTGGGCCAGGGATTCACCCCTCCACTTT,CASSDTWARDSPLHF
TRBD1,once,TRBV7-6,TRBJ2-1,TGTGCCAGCAGCCTATGGGGACAGCAGGACTACAATGAGCAGTTCTTC,CASSLWGQQDYNEQFF
TRBD1,-,TRBV2,TRBJ2-3,TGTGCCAGCAGTGCAGGGGGCGGCACAGATACGCAGTATTTT,CASSAGGGTDTQYF
TRBD1,-,TRBV30,TRBJ1-2,TGTGCCTGGCAAGAGGGGACAGGGGTGGGCTACACCTTC,CAWQEGTGVGYTF
TRBD2,-,TRBV4-1,TRBJ2-3,TGCGCCAGCAGCCGGACTAGCGGGGGGCTGAGCACAGATACGCAGTATTTT,CASSRTSGGLSTDTQYF
-,-,TRBV5-6,TRBJ1-5,TGTGCCAGCAGCGCGGAGGGGAGGGGCAATCAGCCCCAGCATTTT,CASSAEGRGNQPQHF
-,-,TRBV28,TRBJ1-1,TGTGCCAGCAGTTTAGGCCCGAACACTGAAGCTTTCTTT,CASSLGPNTEAFF
-,-,TRBV10-3,TRBJ1-5,TGTGCCATCTCAGGCATGGGCAATCAGCCCCAGCATTTT,CAISGMGNQPQHF
-,-,TRBV18,TRBJ2-5,TGTGCCAGCTCACCAGGGAGTAGAAGGGTAGCAGAGACCCAGTACTTC,CASSPGSRRVAETQYF
TRBD1,-,TRBV30,TRBJ2-1,TGTGCCTGGAGTGATGGACAGGGGTACGATGAGCAGTTCTTC,CAWSDGQGYDEQFF
-,-,TRBV4-3,TRBJ2-5,TGCGCCAGCAGCCTCTACCGGGACACTGAAGAGACCCAGTACTTC,CASSLYRDTEETQYF
-,-,TRBV7-9,TRBJ2-5,TGTGCCAGCAGCTCAAGCCTCCCCAAGGGGGGGGAGACCCAGTACTTC,CASSSSLPKGGETQYF
TRBD1,-,TRBV11-2,TRBJ2-7,TGTGCCAGCAGCAATCAATGGACAGGGGTCTACGAGCAGTACTTC,CASSNQWTGVYEQYF
-,-,TRBV30,TRBJ2-3,TGTGCCTGGAGTGTCGGTCTGTTGGATACGCAGTATTTT,CAWSVGLLDTQYF
TRBD2,-,TRBV10-3,TRBJ2-5,TGTGCCATCAGTGATCCCGGACTAGCGGGGGGGGAGACCCAGTACTTC,CAISDPGLAGGETQYF
-,once,TRBV30,TRBJ1-1,TGTGCCTGGAGTTTTCCAGGGAAGAACACTGAAGCTTTCTTT,CAWSFPGKNTEAFF
TRBD1,-,TRBV6-5,TRBJ1-6,TGTGCCAGCAGCCCAGAAGACAGGGGAAATTCACCCCTCCACTTT,CASSPEDRGNSPLHF
-,-,TRBV6-2/TRBV6-3,TRBJ1-2,TGTGCCAGCAGTTACTCGGCAGGGAACGTCTATGGCTACACCTTC,CASSYSAGNVYGYTF
-,-,TRBV5-8,TRBJ1-2,TGTGCCAGCAGCTTGATCGGTGCAGGGGCGCGAGGCTACACCTTC,CASSLIGAGARGYTF
-,-,TRBV7-9,TRBJ1-2,TGTGCCAGCAGCACGAGGGCTAATTCGTATGGCTACACCTTC,CASSTRANSYGYTF
TRBD2,-,TRBV4-2,TRBJ2-3,TGTGCCAGCAGCCAAGAACTAGCGCAAACGCAGTATTTT,CASSQELAQTQYF